The entry below gives a single T cell receptor (beta chain) sequence along with its context. Its target is not known. This sample stems from a study of CD8 T cells in Susac syndrome. Study as a whole: There were Susac syndrome patients who were therapy-naive at blood draw, others on corticosteroids, and others on intravenous immunoglobulin alone. Study-level findings and limits: Repertoires of Susac syndrome CD4+ T cells lacked clonal expansion.

TEMRA cells underwent FACS enrichment and CD8+ and CD4+ T cells underwent negative isolation. Reverse transcription used about 0.45 to 1 ug RNA and random hexamers. Amplification of the TCR beta CDR3 was carried out by immunoSEQ multiplex PCR, which spanned a total of 54 Vbeta and 13 Jbeta segments. TCRdb recomputed calls from the immunoSEQ multiplex PCR reads with MiXCR, one row per CDR3 protein. The sample holds more than 150,000 distinct CDR3 sequences, 85% to 95% seen once. CDR1 and CDR2 (germline): SGHTA, FQGNSA. The CDR3 is 12 residues long. V lost 11 bases and J lost 8, with 13 bases in between.

This receptor was identified in a human donor with Susac syndrome. The sample comprised CD4+ T cells from PBMCs. The chain is built from TRBV7-2 and TRBJ1-6; D is ambiguous. CDR3 in amino acids: CASAVGYSPLHF. CDR3 DNA: TGTGCCTCCGCGGTGGGCTATTCACCCCTCCACTTT.